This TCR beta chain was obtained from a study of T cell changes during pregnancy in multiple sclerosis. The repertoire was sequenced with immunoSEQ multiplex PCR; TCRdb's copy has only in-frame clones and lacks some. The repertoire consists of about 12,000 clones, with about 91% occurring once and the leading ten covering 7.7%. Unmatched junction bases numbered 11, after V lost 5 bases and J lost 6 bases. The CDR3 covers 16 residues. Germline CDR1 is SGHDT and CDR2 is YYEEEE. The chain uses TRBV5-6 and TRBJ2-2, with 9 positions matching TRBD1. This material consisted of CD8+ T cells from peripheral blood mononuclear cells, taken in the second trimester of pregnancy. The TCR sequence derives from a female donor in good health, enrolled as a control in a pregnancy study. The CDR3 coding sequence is TGTGCCAGCAGTTCAAACAGGGGGCGCTTTCCCGGGGAGCTGTTTTTT. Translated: CASSSNRGRFPGELFF. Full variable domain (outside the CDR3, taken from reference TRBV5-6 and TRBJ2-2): DAGVTQSPTHLIKTRGQQVTLRCSPKSGHDTVSWYQQALGQGPQFIFQYYEEEERQRGNFPDRFSGHQFPNYSSELNVNALLLGDSALYLCASSSNRGRFPGELFFGEGSRLTVL.